The sequence of this TCR beta chain was determined in a study of control samples from healthy donors and cancer patients. Germline assignment: CDR1 MDHEN and CDR2 SYDVKM. After removal of 6 bases from V and 0 bases from J, the junction contained 7 bases not matched to a gene. The CDR3 loop spans 16 amino acids. Clones were sequenced by immunoSEQ multiplex PCR, and TCRdb holds only the in-frame ones, with some missing. Of about 160,000 clones listed, nearly 96% are singletons. Sequenced sample: blood. The TCR sequence derives from a woman in her thirties in good health. The V call is TRBV28, the J call TRBJ1-5; 8 positions match TRBD1. CDR3 amino acids: CASSLTGVGSNQPQHF. The CDR3 bases are TGTGCCAGCAGCCTGACAGGGGTCGGTAGCAATCAGCCCCAGCATTTT.